This is a list of T cell receptor beta chains from one sample in a study of preoperative IRX-2 immunotherapy in early breast cancer. Using immunoSEQ multiplex PCR, the repertoire was profiled, and TCRdb retains in-frame clones only, with some absent. The sample lists approximately 30,000 clones, nearly 90% seen once, with around 1.6% in the top ten. The material was tumor tissue, obtained after IRX-2 immunotherapy. These receptors were obtained from a human donor with breast cancer. CDR3s include the opening cysteine and the closing phenylalanine or tryptophan. D genes are given only for firm matches. Some rows mark clone size as missing; the rest say once, few, many or name a class of expanded clone.

clone size	V gene	D gene	J gene	CDR3 DNA	CDR3 protein
once	TRBV18	NA	TRBJ2-4	TGTGCCAGCTCACCACCGGGGGAAGCCAAAAACATTCAGTACTTC	CASSPPGEAKNIQYF
NA	TRBV11-3	TRBD1	TRBJ2-6	TGTGCCAGCAGCCCGGACAGGAAAGGTGCCTGGGGTGGGGCCAACGTCCTGACTTTC	CASSPDRKGAWGGANVLTF
NA	TRBV27	TRBD2	TRBJ2-7	TGTGCCACCAGTGCGTCGCCCGGGACTAGCGGGGGATACGAGCAGTACTTC	CATSASPGTSGGYEQYF
once	TRBV7-8	NA	TRBJ2-2	TGTGCCAGCAGCCCTCGGCAGGGCTTCACCGGGGAGCTGTTTTTT	CASSPRQGFTGELFF
NA	TRBV18	NA	TRBJ2-7	TGTGCCAGCTCACCACAGGGCGTCGAGCAGTACTTC	CASSPQGVEQYF
NA	TRBV14	NA	TRBJ2-2	TGTGCCAGCAGCCACACCAAGACAGGACCCGCCCCCCCCTTGAACACCGGGGAGCTGTTTTTT	CASSHTKTGPAPPLNTGELFF
once	TRBV6-8	NA	TRBJ1-5	TGTGCCAGCAGTTTTGCGACAGGCCCCAATCAGCCCCAGCATTTT	CASSFATGPNQPQHF
NA	TRBV11-3	TRBD1	TRBJ1-3	TGTGCCAGCAGCGAAGGACAGGGAGGAATATGGGGCTCTGGAAACACCATATATTTT	CASSEGQGGIWGSGNTIYF
NA	TRBV7-1	TRBD2	TRBJ2-1	TGTGCCAGCAGCTGGAGTAGCGGGAGCTCCTACAATGAGCAGTTCTTC	CASSWSSGSSYNEQFF
NA	TRBV5-1	TRBD2	TRBJ2-2	TGCGCCAGCAGCTCGACTAGCGGGATTGATACCGGGGAGCTGTTTTTT	CASSSTSGIDTGELFF
NA	TRBV7-1	NA	TRBJ1-5	TGTGCCAGCAGCTTACGACGGAATCAGCCCCAGCATTTT	CASSLRRNQPQHF
NA	TRBV7-1	TRBD2	TRBJ2-5	TGTGCCAGCAGAACCCGCCTAGCGGGAGGGCCCATCGGGACCCAGTACTTC	CASRTRLAGGPIGTQYF
NA	TRBV19	TRBD1	TRBJ1-5	TGTGCCAGTAGTTCCCATGGGACAGGGGGATCTCAGCCCCAGCATTTT	CASSSHGTGGSQPQHF
NA	TRBV11-3	TRBD2	TRBJ2-5	TGTGCCAGCAGCGCCGCGGGCGGGAGTTTCCAAGAGACCCAGTACTTC	CASSAAGGSFQETQYF
NA	TRBV7-4	NA	TRBJ1-4	TGTGCCAGCAGTAGAGGGGCTAATGAAAAACTGTTTTTT	CASSRGANEKLFF
NA	TRBV12-5	NA	TRBJ1-1	TGTGCTAGTGGTTTGATAACCGGCGCAGCTTTCTTT	CASGLITGAAFF
NA	TRBV18	NA	TRBJ1-3	TGTGCCAGCTCGGCCGGCGGCTCTGGAAACACCATATATTTT	CASSAGGSGNTIYF
NA	TRBV18	NA	TRBJ2-2	TGTGCCACTCCCGGGACTTCGCGAACCGGGGAGCTGTTTTTT	CATPGTSRTGELFF
NA	TRBV6-8	NA	TRBJ2-3	TGTGCCAGCAGTTCCCTTGGAGGGGCCCCTAGCACAGATACGCAGTATTTT	CASSSLGGAPSTDTQYF
NA	TRBV7-6	NA	TRBJ1-1	TGTGCCAGCAGCTTGGTATGGACAGAGAACACTGAAGCTTTCTTT	CASSLVWTENTEAFF
NA	TRBV4-1	NA	TRBJ1-1	TGCGCCAGCAGCCTACGAGGGGGGCGGGACACTGAAGCTTTCTTT	CASSLRGGRDTEAFF
once	TRBV29-1	TRBD1	TRBJ1-1	TGCAGCGTTCGGGACAGGGCCACTGAAGCTTTCTTT	CSVRDRATEAFF
NA	TRBV7-1	TRBD1	TRBJ1-1	TGTGCTAGCAGCCAAGATCTAGGACAGGGCACGATTGCTTTCTTT	CASSQDLGQGTIAFF
NA	TRBV6-8	NA	TRBJ1-2	TGTGCCAGCAGTTACTCTTCAGCCTATGGCTACACCTTC	CASSYSSAYGYTF
NA	TRBV11-3	NA	TRBJ2-2	TGTGCCAGCAGCTTGGTGGTTCCAGGGGGGGAGCTGTTTTTT	CASSLVVPGGELFF
NA	TRBV12-5	NA	TRBJ1-2	TGTGCCAGCACCTTTGACAGTAACTATGGCTACACCTTC	CASTFDSNYGYTF
NA	TRBV10-3	NA	TRBJ2-3	TGTGCCATCAGTGAGTCCCCTTCTAGAACAGATACGCAGTATTTT	CAISESPSRTDTQYF
NA	TRBV5-1	NA	TRBJ1-1	TGCGCCAGCAGCTTGTCGGTAGGGGGGACTGAAGCTTTCTTT	CASSLSVGGTEAFF
NA	TRBV29-1	NA	TRBJ1-5	TGCAGCGTTGGCGGGGCGAATCAGCCCCAGCATTTT	CSVGGANQPQHF
NA	TRBV6-8	TRBD1	TRBJ1-2	TGTGCCAGCAGGTGGAACGGGCCGGGACAGCCTGAGGGGGGCTACACCTTC	CASRWNGPGQPEGGYTF
NA	TRBV14	NA	TRBJ2-7	TGTGCCAGCAGCCCAGGTAACTCCCCACCCTACGAGCAGTACTTC	CASSPGNSPPYEQYF
once	TRBV7-7	NA	TRBJ1-1	TGTGCCAGCAGCCTCAAGGCGGCCTACACTGAAGCTTTCTTT	CASSLKAAYTEAFF
NA	TRBV18	TRBD1	TRBJ1-5	TGTGCCAGCTCACCGGCGACAGGGGGTAGCAATCAGCCCCAGCATTTT	CASSPATGGSNQPQHF
few	TRBV11-3	TRBD2	TRBJ2-2	TGTGCCAGCAGCTTGGGACTAGCGGGCACCGGGGAGCTGTTTTTT	CASSLGLAGTGELFF
few	TRBV6-8	NA	TRBJ1-5	TGTGCCAGCAGTTACTCGTTCGCCAATCAGCCCCAGCATTTT	CASSYSFANQPQHF
once	TRBV28	TRBD1	TRBJ1-4	TGTGCCAGCAGCCCAGGGGGCATAGAGGAAAAACTGTTTTTT	CASSPGGIEEKLFF
NA	TRBV5-1	NA	TRBJ1-1	TGCGCCAGCAGCAGCCCAGGCCTCAACACTGAAGCTTTCTTT	CASSSPGLNTEAFF
NA	TRBV19	TRBD1	TRBJ2-7	TGTGCCAGTAGAGGGACAGGGGCCTCCTACGAGCAGTACTTC	CASRGTGASYEQYF
NA	TRBV7-1	TRBD1	TRBJ2-1	TGTGCCAGCAGCGCCCGACAGGGAAGGTCCTACAATGAGCAGTTCTTC	CASSARQGRSYNEQFF
NA	TRBV19	NA	TRBJ2-3	TGTGCCAGTAGTATTTGGGGCACCCAGCCAGATACGCAGTATTTT	CASSIWGTQPDTQYF
few	TRBV11-3	NA	TRBJ2-5	TGTGCCAGCAGCTTAGGCCTCCCGGCGGAGACCCAGTACTTC	CASSLGLPAETQYF
few	TRBV11-3	NA	TRBJ2-2	TGTGCCAGCAGCTTAGGACCTAATACCGGGGAGCTGTTTTTT	CASSLGPNTGELFF
NA	TRBV5-1	TRBD2	TRBJ2-3	TGCGCCAGCAGCTACACTAGCGGGGGGGCCCGCACAGATACGCAGTATTTT	CASSYTSGGARTDTQYF
NA	TRBV18	NA	TRBJ1-1	TGTGCCAGCTCACCCTCCGGGCCTGGGGAAGCTTTCTTT	CASSPSGPGEAFF
NA	TRBV11-3	NA	TRBJ1-6	TGTGCCAGCAGCACCGGGTCTCCCAGTTCACCCCTCCACTTT	CASSTGSPSSPLHF
NA	TRBV6-8	NA	TRBJ1-4	TGTGCCAGCAGACCAACAGGGTGGGCTAATGAAAAACTGTTTTTT	CASRPTGWANEKLFF
NA	TRBV25-1	TRBD2	TRBJ2-1	TGTGCCAGCAGTCATATGACTAGCGGGAAAAAGTTCTTC	CASSHMTSGKKFF
NA	TRBV14	NA	TRBJ2-3	TGTGCCAGCAGCCAAGATCCCGGGGATTCGACAGATACGCAGTATTTT	CASSQDPGDSTDTQYF
once	TRBV19	TRBD2	TRBJ2-6	TGTGCCAGTTTAGCGGGAGGGCTTGGGGCCAACGTCCTGACTTTC	CASLAGGLGANVLTF
NA	TRBV11-3	NA	TRBJ2-5	TGTGCCAGCAGCCGGCTTGCGGGAATGGGGGAGACCCAGTACTTC	CASSRLAGMGETQYF
NA	TRBV11-3	TRBD1	TRBJ1-5	TGTGCCAGCAGCTCTCTTACAGGGGGCAACCAGCCCCAGCATTTT	CASSSLTGGNQPQHF
NA	TRBV30	NA	TRBJ1-6	TGTGCCTGGAGTGTACCTTCCTCCGAGGACTATAATTCACCCCTCCACTTT	CAWSVPSSEDYNSPLHF
NA	TRBV12-5	TRBD1	TRBJ1-2	TGTGCTAGTGGTTTTAAATCTAGGACAGGGGGTACTGGCTACACCTTC	CASGFKSRTGGTGYTF
NA	TRBV7-1	TRBD1	TRBJ1-2	TGTGCCAGCAGCTTAGCCGGCAGGGGGCCGCTTTCCGACTATGGCTACACCTTC	CASSLAGRGPLSDYGYTF
once	TRBV5-1	TRBD1	TRBJ1-5	TGCGCCAGCAGACTTTGGCAACAAGGGGGCTTCAGCGATCAGCCCCAGCATTTT	CASRLWQQGGFSDQPQHF